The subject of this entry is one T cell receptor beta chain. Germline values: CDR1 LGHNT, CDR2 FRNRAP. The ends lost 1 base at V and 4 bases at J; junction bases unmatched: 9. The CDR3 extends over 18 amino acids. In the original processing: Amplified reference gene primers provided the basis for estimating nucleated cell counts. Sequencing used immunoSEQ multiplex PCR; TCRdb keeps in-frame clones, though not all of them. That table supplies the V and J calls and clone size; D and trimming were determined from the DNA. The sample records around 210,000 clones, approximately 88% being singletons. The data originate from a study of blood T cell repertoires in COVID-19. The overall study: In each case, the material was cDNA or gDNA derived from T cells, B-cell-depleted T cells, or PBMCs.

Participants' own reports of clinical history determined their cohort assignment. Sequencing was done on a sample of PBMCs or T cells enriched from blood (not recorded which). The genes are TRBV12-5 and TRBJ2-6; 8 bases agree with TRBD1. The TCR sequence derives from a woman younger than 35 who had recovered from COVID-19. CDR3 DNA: TGTGCTAGTGGTTTGGCGGGACAGGTGGGGACCGGGGCCAACGTCCTGACTTTC. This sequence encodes CASGLAGQVGTGANVLTF.